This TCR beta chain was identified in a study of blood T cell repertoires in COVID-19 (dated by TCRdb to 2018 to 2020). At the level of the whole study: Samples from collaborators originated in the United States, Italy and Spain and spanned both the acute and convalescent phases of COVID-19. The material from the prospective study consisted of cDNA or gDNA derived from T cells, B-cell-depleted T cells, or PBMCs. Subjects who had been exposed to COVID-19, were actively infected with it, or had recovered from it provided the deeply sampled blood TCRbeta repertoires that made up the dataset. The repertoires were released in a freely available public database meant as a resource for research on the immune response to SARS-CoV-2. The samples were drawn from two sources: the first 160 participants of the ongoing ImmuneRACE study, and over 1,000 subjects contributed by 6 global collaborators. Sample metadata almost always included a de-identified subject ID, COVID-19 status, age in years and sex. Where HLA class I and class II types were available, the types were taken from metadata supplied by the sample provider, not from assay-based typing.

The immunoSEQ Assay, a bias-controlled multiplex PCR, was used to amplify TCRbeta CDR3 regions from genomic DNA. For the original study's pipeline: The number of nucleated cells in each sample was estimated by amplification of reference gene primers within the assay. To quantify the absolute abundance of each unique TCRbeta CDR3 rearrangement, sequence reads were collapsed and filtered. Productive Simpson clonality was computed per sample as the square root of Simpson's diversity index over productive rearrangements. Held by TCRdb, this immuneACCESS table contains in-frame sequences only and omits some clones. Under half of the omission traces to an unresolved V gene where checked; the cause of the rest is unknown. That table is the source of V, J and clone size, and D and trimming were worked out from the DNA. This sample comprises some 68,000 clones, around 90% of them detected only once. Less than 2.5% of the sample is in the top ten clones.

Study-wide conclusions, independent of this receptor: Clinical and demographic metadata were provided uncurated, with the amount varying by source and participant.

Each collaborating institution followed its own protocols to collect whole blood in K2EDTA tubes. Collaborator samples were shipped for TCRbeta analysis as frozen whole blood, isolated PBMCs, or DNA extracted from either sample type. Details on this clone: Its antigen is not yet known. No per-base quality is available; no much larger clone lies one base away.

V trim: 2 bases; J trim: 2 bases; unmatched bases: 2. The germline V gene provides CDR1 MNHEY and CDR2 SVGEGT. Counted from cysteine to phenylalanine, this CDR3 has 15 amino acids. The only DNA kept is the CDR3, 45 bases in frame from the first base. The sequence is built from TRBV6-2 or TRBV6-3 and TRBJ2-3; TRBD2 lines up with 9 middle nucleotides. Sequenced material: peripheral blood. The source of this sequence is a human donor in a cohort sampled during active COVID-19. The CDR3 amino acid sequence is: CASSYAGGLTDTQYF. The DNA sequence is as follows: TGTGCCAGCAGTTACGCGGGAGGGCTCACAGATACGCAGTATTTT.